A single sample is the source of the 10 T cell receptor beta chains below, sequenced in a study of T cells after yellow fever vaccination. A single record per CDR3 protein comes from TCRdb applying MiXCR to the 5' RACE reads. The sample lists 450,000 to 650,000 distinct CDR3 sequences, roughly a fifth occurring once. The starting material was PBMCs, obtained around 3 weeks after the first yellow fever vaccination. The receptors originated from a young man who received the YFV17D yellow fever vaccine.

The chain couples TRBV4-2 to TRBJ2-7; 7 bases agree with TRBD1. Germline V gene sequence: CDR1 LGHNA, CDR2 YNFKEQ. This CDR3 is built from 17 residues. The V and J ends lost 3 bases and 2 bases, in that order; junction bases with no gene match: 13. DNA for the CDR3: TGTGCCAGCAGCCAGATGGGTAGGACAGGTCTGACCTACGAGCAGTACTTC. Its protein is CASSQMGRTGLTYEQYF.

V is TRBV10-2 and J is TRBJ1-1; D gene ambiguous. Germline V gene data show CDR1 as WSHSY and CDR2 as SAAADI. The length of the CDR3 is 13 residues. Trimming took off 2 bases at V and 5 bases at J, with 9 bases between the two ends. CDR3 nucleotide sequence: TGCGCCAGCAGTGAGGGACCCGCGACTGAAGCTTTCTTT. This codes for CASSEGPATEAFF.

The gene calls are TRBV10-3 and TRBJ2-7, with TRBD2 matching 9 bases. The CDR3 sequence is 15 residues long. Germline loops: CDR1 ENHRY, CDR2 SYGVKD. The trim removed 6 bases at V and 3 bases at J, leaving 9 bases unmatched. CDR3 in DNA: TGTGCCATCAGAAGCGCGGGGGGGATGGTCTACGAGCAGTACTTC. It yields the protein CAIRSAGGMVYEQYF.

The V and J genes are TRBV5-1 and TRBJ2-5; D unresolved. CDR1 is SGHRS, CDR2 YFSETQ, per germline. The CDR3 extends over 15 amino acids. With 0 bases removed from V and 5 bases from J, the gap between germline ends came to 14 bases. The CDR3 DNA is TGCGCCAGCAGCTTGGCCAAAGAGTTTTGGGAGACCCAGTACTTC. It codes for CASSLAKEFWETQYF.

There are a few counts of this clonotype. The V and J genes are TRBV6-5 and TRBJ2-1; perhaps D is TRBD1 or TRBD2 (5 bases each). The CDR3 totals 17 residues. Trimming removed 0 bases at V and 5 bases at J, with 17 bases between. The germline V gene has CDR1 MNHEY and CDR2 SVGAGI. The CDR3 spells CASSYSPGDEGDNEQFF. DNA for the CDR3: TGTGCCAGCAGTTACTCTCCCGGGGACGAGGGAGACAATGAGCAGTTCTTC.

About this clonotype itself: The junction does not match germline at one end; this may be a read error. The genes are TRBV6-2 or TRBV6-3 and TRBJ1-5; D ambiguous. Germline V lookup: CDR1 MNHEY, CDR2 SVGEGT. The CDR3 runs 13 residues. The CDR3 sequence is CASSLFLRQAQHF. In nucleotides, the CDR3 is TGTGCCAGCAGTTTGTTCCTCCGTCAGGCCCAGCATTTT.

This clonotype was seen a handful of times. The chain is built from TRBV28 and TRBJ2-3, with 8 nucleotides matching TRBD2. The CDR3 sequence is 15 residues long. Germline lookup yields CDR1 MDHEN and CDR2 SYDVKM. V was clipped by 3 bases and J by 0 bases; unmatched bases: 2. The CDR3 here is CASSFASGSTDTQYF. Written as DNA, the CDR3 is TGTGCCAGCAGTTTTGCTAGCGGGAGCACAGATACGCAGTATTTT.

This clonotype was seen more than once but under ten times. The chain combines TRBV27 with TRBJ1-6, with D perhaps TRBD1 (6 bases). This CDR3 spans 12 amino acids. The ends were cut back, 6 bases at V and 8 bases at J, with 8 bases in the middle. Germline-derived CDR1 and CDR2 are MNHEY and SMNVEV (reference sequence). The CDR3 sequence is CASRRGDSPLHF. CDR3 nucleotide sequence: TGTGCCAGCAGGAGGGGGGATTCACCCCTCCACTTT.

This clonotype was observed a handful of times. The CDR3 DNA sequence: TGTGCCAGCAGCGTCCTCACAGATACGCAGTATTTT. Its protein is CASSVLTDTQYF. V gene TRBV3-1 combines with J gene TRBJ2-3; D is undetermined. Trimming took 5 bases from V and 2 from J, leaving 5 bases between them. The CDR3 consists of 12 residues. Germline V gene lookup returns CDR1 LGHDT and CDR2 YNNKEL (reference sequence).

This chain uses TRBV7-9 with TRBJ2-2; possibly TRBD1 for D (5 bases). This CDR3 comprises 15 residues. V lost 5 bases to trimming and J lost 7 bases, with 17 bases between them. Germline V CDR1 and CDR2: SEHNR, FQNEAQ (reference sequence). The DNA of the CDR3 is TGTGCCAGCAGCGCCCCGGCAGGGCGAGGCGGGGAGCTGTTTTTT. Protein: CASSAPAGRGGELFF.